The clone carrying this T cell receptor beta chain was seen ten or more times. Antigen: not known. These data are taken from a study of neurological immune-mediated disorders. The germline V gene has CDR1 SGHRS and CDR2 YFSETQ. The junction had 13 bases not matched to a gene; V was cut back by 2 bases and J by 3 bases. The CDR3 sequence is 17 residues long. The method for making cDNA was 5'RACE, and it used 10-nucleotide random UMIs. The output of every sequencing run, over 190 million TCR-beta sequences, came from 15-18 subjects. TCRdb re-derived calls from the 5' RACE reads in MiXCR, one entry per CDR3 protein. This table holds roughly 89,000 distinct CDR3 sequences, 2.6% found once. Study findings and constraints: One related-CDR3 cluster, found by phylogenetic grouping, held repertoires of 18 of 34 multiple sclerosis patients and is a possible signature.

The chain joins TRBV5-1 to TRBJ1-1, with 7 bases matching TRBD1. The source of this sequence is a woman under 40 with multiple sclerosis. Sequenced material: PBMCs. The chain's CDR3 is CASSFRQGDYEDTEAFF. CDR3 sequence (DNA): TGCGCCAGCAGCTTTCGGCAGGGGGACTATGAGGACACTGAAGCTTTCTTT.